This T cell receptor beta chain was sequenced for a study of cytomegalovirus exposure and HLA in healthy donors. CDR1 and CDR2 (germline): SGHNT, YYREEE (reference sequence). Trimming took off 0 bases at V and 2 bases at J, with 7 bases between the two ends. This CDR3 spans 14 amino acids. With respect to this clone: As yet, its antigen is unknown.

Donors had nominal health at sampling but likely had unrecorded immune exposures. It was with 60 Vbeta and 13 Jbeta primers that the PCR ran. This table comes from immunoSEQ multiplex PCR, and its TCRdb copy is limited to in-frame clones, with some not included. The sample lists roughly 180,000 clones; around 80% were seen once. Study-wide findings and caveats: Excluded: some indistinguishable V segments such as TRBV6-2 and TRBV6-3. Reported results showed that the classifier diagnosed cytomegalovirus status with high specificity and sensitivity. Sequencing depth roughly uniform across donors was assumed in presence/absence analyses.

The chain recombines TRBV5-4 with TRBJ2-3; D is unclear. The source of this sequence is a man younger than 35 in good health and CMV-seronegative. The sequencing input was PBMCs. In DNA, the CDR3 is TGTGCCAGCAGCTTGGATAGCTCCACAGATACGCAGTATTTT. Protein sequence: CASSLDSSTDTQYF.